The TCR beta chain described here comes from a study of blood T cell repertoires in COVID-19. Germline trimming cut 4 bases from V and 9 bases from J; bases unmatched to any gene: 6. Germline V gene sequence: CDR1 SEHNR, CDR2 FQNEAQ (reference sequence). The CDR3 has 15 amino acids. Clones were sequenced by immunoSEQ multiplex PCR, and TCRdb holds only the in-frame ones, with some missing. The table has tens of thousands of clones, roughly 88% seen once. The origin of this receptor is a man older than 75 with acute or convalescent COVID-19. This chain links TRBV7-9 with TRBJ1-6, with 10 bases matching TRBD1. The sample comprised peripheral blood. The CDR3 DNA reads as TGTGCCAGCAGCTATGGGGGGACAGGGGCTTCACCCCTCCACTTT. Its translation is CASSYGGTGASPLHF.